The next 16 T cell receptor beta chains were all read from a single sample in a study of T cell clonality in common variable immunodeficiency (dated by TCRdb to the mid-2010s). The library relied on the immunoSEQ multiplex PCR assay. TCRdb took this table from immuneACCESS and kept in-frame rearrangements with V and J called. Such tables lack part of the clones; where checked against another copy, unresolved V genes explain under half of the gap, and the rest is unexplained. The sample features 45,000 to 55,000 clones, and none is a singleton. The top ten hold under 6.5% of the sample. Material for sequencing was peripheral blood mononuclear cells. Receptor source: a person aged 18-69 years in good health.

This clone was detected many times. The CDR3 goes on 3 residues after the read ends, and that part is filled in from the germline J gene. This chain uses TRBV19 with TRBJ1-5, with TRBD1 identical over 11 bases. V lost 7 bases, J lost 5 bases, and 7 bases stayed unmatched. Germline V gene sequence: CDR1 LNHDA, CDR2 SQIVND (reference sequence). The CDR3 is made up of 15 amino acids. CDR3 in amino acids: CASTLGQGADQPQHF. CDR3 DNA (partial): TGTGCCAGTACCCTAGGACAGGGGGCCGATCAGCCC.

Only a few counts were recorded for this clone. Sequencing ends 3 residues short of the CDR3 end; the germline J gene provides the rest. The chain uses TRBV7-2 and TRBJ1-5; TRBD1 is a possible D gene (5 bases). The CDR3 length is 14 residues. Per the germline V gene, CDR1 is SGHTA and CDR2 is FQGNSA. V shed 5 bases and J shed 7 bases, with 15 bases lying between them. The CDR3 sequence is CASSIPGQGQPQHF. CDR3 DNA (partial): TGTGCCAGCAGCATCCCGGGTCAGGGCCAGCCC.

Concerning this clone itself: At one end, the junction sequence differs from germline, possibly due to a read error. The read terminates 3 residues before the CDR3 end, so the remaining end is supplied by the germline J gene. The chain combines TRBV20-1 with TRBJ2-1; no definite D call. The germline gives CDR1 DFQATT, CDR2 SNEGSKA (reference sequence). This CDR3 is 12 amino acids long. CDR3 residues: CGARASYNEQFF. The DNA read from the CDR3 is TGCGGTGCTAGGGCCTCCTACAATGAG.

This clone occurred many times. The CDR3 goes on 3 residues after the read ends, and that part is filled in from the germline J gene. The chain is built from TRBV20-1 and TRBJ1-5; the D gene is possibly TRBD1 (6 bases). Germline values: CDR1 DFQATT, CDR2 SNEGSKA (reference sequence). The germline V and J ends were trimmed by 3 bases and 3 bases, with 18 bases remaining between them. CDR3 length: 16 amino acids. The CDR3 sequence: CSASPNSGDTNQPQHF. The covered CDR3 bases are TGCAGTGCTAGCCCTAATTCAGGGGATACCAATCAGCCC.

This clone was detected ten times or more. Read sequence stops 3 residues before the CDR3 end, and the germline J gene provides the missing end. The chain carries TRBV20-1 and TRBJ2-1; 9 bases match TRBD2. The V segment lost 3 bases and the J segment 4 bases; nucleotides outside the gene matches: 7. The CDR3 length is 15 residues. Looked up from germline, CDR1 is DFQATT and CDR2 is SNEGSKA (reference sequence). Incomplete CDR3 DNA: TGCAGTGCTAGTGACCCTAGCGGGACTTACAATGAG. Residues: CSASDPSGTYNE. The whole CDR3 protein reads CSASDPSGTYNEQFF.

This clone was counted many times. Sequencing ends 3 residues short of the CDR3 end; the germline J gene provides the rest. The chain combines TRBV19 with TRBJ2-3; 7 bases are shared with TRBD1. The CDR3 totals 12 residues. The germline V gene encodes CDR1 LNHDA and CDR2 SQIVND (reference sequence). V dropped 7 bases and J dropped 3; count of bases not matched to a gene: 1. The CDR3 loop is CASNRGTDTQYF. The DNA read from the CDR3 is TGTGCCAGTAACAGGGGAACAGATACG.

This clone was counted many times. The DNA ends 3 residues before the CDR3 does, and the rest of the CDR3 is filled in from the germline J gene. J is TRBJ2-3 and V is TRBV20-1; the D gene is possibly TRBD2 (6 bases). Trimming removed 0 bases at V and 6 bases at J, with 34 bases between. Looked up from germline, CDR1 is DFQATT and CDR2 is SNEGSKA (reference sequence). The CDR3 loop spans 21 amino acids. CDR3 bases read: TGCAGTGCTAGAGAGCCCACTGGAGTAACATTGTGGGGACTTCCTACTGATACG. It is translated as CSAREPTGVTLWGLPTDT. The CDR3, in full, reads CSAREPTGVTLWGLPTDTQYF.

This clone was observed many times. CDR3 sequence reads: CSVGGHAGANVLTF. The sequenced CDR3 bases are TGCAGTGTGGGGGGGCATGCTGGGGCCAACGTC. The chain employs TRBV20-1 and TRBJ2-6, with D tentatively TRBD2 (7 bases). The CDR3 end lies 3 residues beyond the end of the read and is filled in from the germline J gene. CDR1 and CDR2 from the germline V gene are DFQATT and SNEGSKA (reference sequence). The CDR3 has 14 amino acids. The germline V and J ends were trimmed by 7 bases and 2 bases, with 12 bases remaining between them.

This clone was seen many times. The sequenced fragment ends 3 residues before the CDR3 boundary, so the rest is inferred from the germline J gene. The chain combines TRBV5-1 with TRBJ1-1; 8 bases line up with TRBD1. Germline V CDR1 and CDR2: SGHRS, YFSETQ. The CDR3 runs 13 residues. J gave up 3 bases and V 5 bases, and 3 bases lay outside the gene matches. CDR3 DNA (partial): TGCGCCAGCAGTGGGACAGGTTACACTGAA. Translating gives CASSGTGYTE. In full, the CDR3 is CASSGTGYTEAFF.

This clone was picked up many times. The sequenced fragment ends 3 residues before the CDR3 boundary, so the rest is inferred from the germline J gene. This chain connects TRBV20-1 to TRBJ2-2, with a tentative D call TRBD2 (6 bases). The CDR3 length is 14 residues. V lost 2 bases and J lost 2, with 9 bases in between. CDR1 is DFQATT and CDR2 is SNEGSKA in the germline V gene (reference sequence). The covered CDR3 bases are TGCAGTGCTAGACCCGGGGGAAACACCGGGGAG. Its translation: CSARPGGNTGE. The full CDR3 sequence reads CSARPGGNTGELFF.

In its sample, this clone was seen many times. The read halts 3 residues ahead of the CDR3 end, with the missing end drawn from the germline J gene. The chain has TRBV6-4 and TRBJ2-7, with D possibly TRBD1 on 6 matching bases. Trimming cost V 7 bases and J 5 bases, with 18 bases left between them. Germline CDR1 is MRHNA and CDR2 is SNTAGT. CDR3 length equals 14 residues. CDR3 bases read: TGTGCCAGCACCGGGACAACCCAGGGTGACGAG. Residues: CASTGTTQGDE. The full CDR3 protein is CASTGTTQGDEQYF.

This clone was counted many times. Read sequence stops 3 residues before the CDR3 end, and the germline J gene provides the missing end. Other nucleotide sequences from this sample produce the same CDR3. The chain is built from TRBV7-2 and TRBJ2-3; D unclear. The CDR3 loop spans 14 amino acids. V shed 1 base and J shed 2 bases, with 7 bases lying between them. CDR1 is SGHTA, CDR2 FQGNSA, per germline. The CDR3 bases that were read are TGTGCCAGCAGCTTAGGCCTGGCCACAGATACG. Translated, it gives CASSLGLATDT. The whole CDR3 sequence reads CASSLGLATDTQYF.

This clone has at least ten counts. The CDR3 extends 3 residues past the end of the read, so its final part is completed from the germline J gene. The V gene is TRBV6-2 or TRBV6-3, the J gene TRBJ1-1; perhaps TRBD1 as D (6 bases). CDR3 size: 13 residues. Between the trimmed V and J ends, which lost 6 bases and 4 bases, there was a span of 12 bases. Germline-derived CDR1 and CDR2 are MNHEY and SVGEGT. The DNA read from the CDR3 is TGTGCCAGCAGCTTACAGGGTCCCACTGAA. Translation: CASSLQGPTE. The whole CDR3 region reads CASSLQGPTEAFF.

This clone occurred many times. The read ends 3 residues shy of where the CDR3 ends; the end is completed using the germline J gene. The chain carries TRBV5-4 and TRBJ2-1; 10 nucleotides align to TRBD1. The CDR3 loop spans 12 amino acids. Germline-derived CDR1 and CDR2 are SGHNT and YYREEE (reference sequence). V was clipped by 4 bases and J by 8 bases; unmatched bases: 0. The CDR3 bases that were read are TGTGCCAGCAGCGGACAGGGGGATGAG. The encoded protein is CASSGQGDE. The CDR3, in full, reads CASSGQGDEQFF.

This clone was seen ten or more times. The read is 3 residues too short to cover the CDR3 end, so that end is filled in from the germline J gene. The chain is built from TRBV20-1 and TRBJ1-1; 7 positions agree with TRBD1. J gave up 4 bases and V 0 bases, and 2 bases lay outside the gene matches. The V gene's germline CDR1 is DFQATT and CDR2 SNEGSKA (reference sequence). CDR3 size: 13 residues. The CDR3 loop reads CSAREDRATEAFF. The sequenced part of the CDR3 DNA is TGCAGTGCTAGAGAAGACAGGGCCACTGAA.

This clone was detected many times. The read falls 3 residues short of the CDR3 end, and the missing part is taken from the germline J gene. The rearrangement joins TRBV27 to TRBJ2-1; possibly TRBD2 for D (6 bases). The CDR3 covers 16 residues. The germline V gene encodes CDR1 MNHEY and CDR2 SMNVEV (reference sequence). Trimming left V 8 bases short and J 0 bases short, with 17 bases between. Incomplete CDR3 DNA: TGTGCCAGCTCCAATCTAGCGAGCCCCTCCTACAATGAG. Its translation is CASSNLASPSYNE. The CDR3, in full, reads CASSNLASPSYNEQFF.